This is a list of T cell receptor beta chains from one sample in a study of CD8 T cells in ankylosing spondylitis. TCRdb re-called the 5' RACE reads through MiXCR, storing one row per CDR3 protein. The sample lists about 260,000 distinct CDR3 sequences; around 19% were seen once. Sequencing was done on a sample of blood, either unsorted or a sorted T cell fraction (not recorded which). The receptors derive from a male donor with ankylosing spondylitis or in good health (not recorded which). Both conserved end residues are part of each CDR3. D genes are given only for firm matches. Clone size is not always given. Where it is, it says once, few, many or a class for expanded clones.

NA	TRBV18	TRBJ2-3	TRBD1	TGTGCCAGCTCACCACAGGGACCGGGACAGGGGGCGATTACGCAGTATTTT	CASSPQGPGQGAITQYF
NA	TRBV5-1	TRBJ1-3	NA	TGCGCCAGCAGGTTGGACAGCTCATTCTCTGGAAACACCATATATTTT	CASRLDSSFSGNTIYF
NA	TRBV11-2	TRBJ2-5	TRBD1	TGTGCCACCGGGACAGGGGGCGTGGAGACCCAGTACTTC	CATGTGGVETQYF
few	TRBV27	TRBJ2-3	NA	TGTGCCAGCAGTTTATCTGACGAGGGGGATACGCAGTATTTT	CASSLSDEGDTQYF
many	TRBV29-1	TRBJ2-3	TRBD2	TGCAGCGTTGAACTGGGTAGCGGGAGGGAGACAGATACGCAGTATTTT	CSVELGSGRETDTQYF
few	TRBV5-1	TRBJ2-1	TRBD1	TGCGCCAGCTATCCGGGACAGGGCAATGAGCAGTTCTTC	CASYPGQGNEQFF
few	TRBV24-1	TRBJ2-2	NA	TGTGCCACCGGGGTAGAGTACACCGGGGAGCTGTTTTTT	CATGVEYTGELFF
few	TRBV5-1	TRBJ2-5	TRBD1	TGCGCCAGCACGCCCGGGACAGGGATCGAGACCCAGTACTTC	CASTPGTGIETQYF
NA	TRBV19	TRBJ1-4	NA	TGTGCCAGTAGTATTCTTGGACACCTGTTTTTT	CASSILGHLFF
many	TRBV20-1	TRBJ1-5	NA	TGCAGTGCTCCTACCATAGGAGGTCAGCCCCAGCATTTT	CSAPTIGGQPQHF
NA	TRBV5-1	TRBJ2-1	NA	TGCGCCAGCAGCTTGGCGCCGGACCCATACAATGAGCAGTTCTTC	CASSLAPDPYNEQFF
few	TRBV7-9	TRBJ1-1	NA	TGTGCCAGCACGGGGGAAGGCACTGAAGCTTTCTTT	CASTGEGTEAFF
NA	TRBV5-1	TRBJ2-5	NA	TGCGCCAGCAGAGAGGGGGAGCGGGAGACCCAGTACTTC	CASREGERETQYF
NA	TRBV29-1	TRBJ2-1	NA	TGCAGCGCTCGCAACTCCTACAATGAGCAGTTCTTC	CSARNSYNEQFF
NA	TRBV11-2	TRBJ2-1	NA	TGTGCCAGCAGCTTAGTTACAGGATCTTCTGAGCAGTTCTTC	CASSLVTGSSEQFF
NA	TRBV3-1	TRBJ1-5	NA	TGTGCCAGCAGCGCCTTTGGGGGCGCGGATAATCAGCCCCAGCATTTT	CASSAFGGADNQPQHF
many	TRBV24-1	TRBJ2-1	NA	TGTGCCACCAGTGAGCCACGAAATTCATACAATGAGCAGTTCTTC	CATSEPRNSYNEQFF
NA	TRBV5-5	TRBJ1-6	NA	TGTGCCAGCAGCCTAGTTGGACGGATGGGTAATTCACCCCTCCACTTT	CASSLVGRMGNSPLHF
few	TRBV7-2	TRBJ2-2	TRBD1	TGTGCCAGCAGCAATACAGGGGGCGCAAACACCGGGGAGCTGTTTTTT	CASSNTGGANTGELFF
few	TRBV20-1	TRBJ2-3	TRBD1	TGCAGTGCTAGAGATAACAGGGGTGCAGATACGCAGTATTTT	CSARDNRGADTQYF
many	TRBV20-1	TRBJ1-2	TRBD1	TGCAGTGCTAGTGGACAGGGTCGGATGGGCTATGGCTACACCTTC	CSASGQGRMGYGYTF
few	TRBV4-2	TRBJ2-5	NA	TGTGCCAGCAGCCCGGACACTCAAGAGACCCAGTACTTC	CASSPDTQETQYF
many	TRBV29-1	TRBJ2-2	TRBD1	TGCAGCGTTGACGTGGGACAGCCGAACACCGGGGAGCTGTTTTTT	CSVDVGQPNTGELFF
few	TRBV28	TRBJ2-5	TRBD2	TGTGCCAGCAGTTACCTAGCGGGGGATCAAGAGACCCAGTACTTC	CASSYLAGDQETQYF
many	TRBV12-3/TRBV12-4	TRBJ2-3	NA	TGTGCCAGCAGCCTCAAGGGGAGGCAGTATTTT	CASSLKGRQYF
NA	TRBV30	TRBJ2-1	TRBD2	TGTGCCTGGAGAGATTTAGCGGGGGGCCCTCCTCACAATGAGCAGTTCTTC	CAWRDLAGGPPHNEQFF
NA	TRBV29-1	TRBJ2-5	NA	TGCAGCGTTGAATACAGCCTTCAAGAGACCCAGTACTTC	CSVEYSLQETQYF
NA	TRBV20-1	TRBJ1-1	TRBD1	TGCAGTGTCAAACCCGGGACAGGGGCCACTGAAGCTTTCTTT	CSVKPGTGATEAFF
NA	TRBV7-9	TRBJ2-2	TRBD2	TGTGCCAGCAGCTCCGGGACTAGCGGGAGAAGCGGGGAGCTGTTTTTT	CASSSGTSGRSGELFF
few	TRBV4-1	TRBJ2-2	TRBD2	TGCGCCAGCAGCCAAGTCGCGGGAGCGTGGACCGGGGAGCTGTTTTTT	CASSQVAGAWTGELFF
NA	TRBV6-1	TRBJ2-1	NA	TGTGCCAGCAGGGAGAGCGGAGGCTCCTACAATGAGCAGTTCTTC	CASRESGGSYNEQFF
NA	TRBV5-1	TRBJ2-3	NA	TGCGCCAGCAGCTTGTTCGGGGGGTCAAGGGGGACAGATACGCAGTATTTT	CASSLFGGSRGTDTQYF
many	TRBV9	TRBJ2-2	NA	TGTGCCAGCAGCGTAGTATACACCGGGGAGCTGTTTTTT	CASSVVYTGELFF